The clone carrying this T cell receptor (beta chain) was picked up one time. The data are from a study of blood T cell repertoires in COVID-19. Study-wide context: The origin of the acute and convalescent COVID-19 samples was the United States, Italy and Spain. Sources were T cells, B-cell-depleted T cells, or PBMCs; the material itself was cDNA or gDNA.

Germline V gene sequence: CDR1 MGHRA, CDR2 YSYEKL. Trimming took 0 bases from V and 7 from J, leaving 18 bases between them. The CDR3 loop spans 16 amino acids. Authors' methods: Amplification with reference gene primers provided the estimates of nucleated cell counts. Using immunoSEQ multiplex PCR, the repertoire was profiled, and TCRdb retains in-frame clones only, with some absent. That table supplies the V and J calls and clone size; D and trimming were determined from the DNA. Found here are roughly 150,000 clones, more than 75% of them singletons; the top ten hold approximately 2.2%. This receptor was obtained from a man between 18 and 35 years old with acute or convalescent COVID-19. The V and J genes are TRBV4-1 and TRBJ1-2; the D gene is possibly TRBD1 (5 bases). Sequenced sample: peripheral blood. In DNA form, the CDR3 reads TGCGCCAGCAGCCAAGAGTTAACACCAATCCAGGGTGGCTACACCTTC. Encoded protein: CASSQELTPIQGGYTF.